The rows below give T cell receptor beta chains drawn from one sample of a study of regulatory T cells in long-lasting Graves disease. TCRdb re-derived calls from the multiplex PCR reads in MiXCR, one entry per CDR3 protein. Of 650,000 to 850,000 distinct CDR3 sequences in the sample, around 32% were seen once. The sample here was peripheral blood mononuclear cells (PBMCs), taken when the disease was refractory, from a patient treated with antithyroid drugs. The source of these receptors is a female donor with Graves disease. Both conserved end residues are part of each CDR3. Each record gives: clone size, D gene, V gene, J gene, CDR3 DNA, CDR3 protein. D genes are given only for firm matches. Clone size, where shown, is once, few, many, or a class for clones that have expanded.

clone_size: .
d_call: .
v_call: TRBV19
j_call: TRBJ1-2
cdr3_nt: TGTGCCAGTAGCCTAGGGGAGGTAGGGCTAAACTATGGCTACACCTTC
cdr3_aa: CASSLGEVGLNYGYTF

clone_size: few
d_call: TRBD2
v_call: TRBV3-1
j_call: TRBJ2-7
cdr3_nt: TGTGCCAGCAGCCAACCCGTGGGACTAGCGGACGAGCAGTACTTC
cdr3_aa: CASSQPVGLADEQYF

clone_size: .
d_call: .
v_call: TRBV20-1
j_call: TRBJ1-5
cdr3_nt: TGCAGTGCTAGCCGGCCCAATCAGCCCCAGCATTTT
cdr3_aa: CSASRPNQPQHF

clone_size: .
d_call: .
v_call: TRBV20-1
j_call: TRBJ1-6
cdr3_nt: TGCAGTGCTAGACAGAGGGAAAAGACCTATAATTCACCCCTCCACTTT
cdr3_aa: CSARQREKTYNSPLHF

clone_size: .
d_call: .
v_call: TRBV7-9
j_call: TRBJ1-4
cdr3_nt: TGTGCCAGCAGCTTTACCGGGACCACGCATGAAAAACTGTTTTTT
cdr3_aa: CASSFTGTTHEKLFF

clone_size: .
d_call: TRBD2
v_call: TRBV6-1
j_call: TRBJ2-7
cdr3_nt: TGTGCCAGCAGTCCAACTAGCGGGAGTTTCGACGAGCAGTACTTC
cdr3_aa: CASSPTSGSFDEQYF

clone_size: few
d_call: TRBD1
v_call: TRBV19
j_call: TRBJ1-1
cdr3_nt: TGTGCCAGTAGTATCCAGGGGGATGAAGCTTTCTTT
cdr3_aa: CASSIQGDEAFF

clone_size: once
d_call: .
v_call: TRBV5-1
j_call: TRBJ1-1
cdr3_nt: TGCGCCAGCAGCCCCGGACAGAGGATGAACACTGAAGCTTTCTTT
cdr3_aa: CASSPGQRMNTEAFF

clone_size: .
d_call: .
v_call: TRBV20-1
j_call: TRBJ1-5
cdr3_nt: TGCAGTGCCCTCCCTTGGAGTAGCAATCAGCCCCAGCATTTT
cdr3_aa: CSALPWSSNQPQHF

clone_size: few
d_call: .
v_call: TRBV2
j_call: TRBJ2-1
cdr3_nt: TGTGCCAGCAGTGATTGGGGCGGGCGTTCCTACAATGAGCAGTTCTTC
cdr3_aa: CASSDWGGRSYNEQFF

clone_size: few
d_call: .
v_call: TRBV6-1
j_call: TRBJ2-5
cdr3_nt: TGTGCCAGCAGCAACGGGGATCCGCGGGAGACCCAGTACTTC
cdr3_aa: CASSNGDPRETQYF

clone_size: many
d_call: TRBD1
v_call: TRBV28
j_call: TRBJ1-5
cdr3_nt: TGTGCCAGCAATACAGGGGGCAATCAGCCCCAGCATTTT
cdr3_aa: CASNTGGNQPQHF

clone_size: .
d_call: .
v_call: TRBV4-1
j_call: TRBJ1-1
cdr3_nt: TGCGCCAGCAGCCAAAATCCCAATAGGGTCTTTGAAGCTTTCTTT
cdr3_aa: CASSQNPNRVFEAFF

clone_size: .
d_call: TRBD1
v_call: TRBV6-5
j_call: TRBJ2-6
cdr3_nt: TGTGCCAGCAGTTACTCGGGACAGGGGTTCGGGGCCAACGTCCTGACTTTC
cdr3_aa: CASSYSGQGFGANVLTF

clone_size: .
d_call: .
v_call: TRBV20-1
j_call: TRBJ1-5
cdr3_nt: TGCAGTCTCACCCGGGACGGAAATAGCAATCAGCCCCAGCATTTT
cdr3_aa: CSLTRDGNSNQPQHF

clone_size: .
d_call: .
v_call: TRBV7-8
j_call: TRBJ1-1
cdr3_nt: TGTGCCAGCAGCCCCCCCCAGAGAAACACTGAAGCTTCCTTT
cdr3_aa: CASSPPQRNTEASF

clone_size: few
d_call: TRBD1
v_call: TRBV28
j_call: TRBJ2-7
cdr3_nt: TGTGCCAGCAACCGAGGGGACAGGGGGAACTACGAGCAGTACTTC
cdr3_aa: CASNRGDRGNYEQYF

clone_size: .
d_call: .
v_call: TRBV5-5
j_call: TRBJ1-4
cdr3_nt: TGTGCCAGCAGCTGGGGGGGAACTAATGAAAAACTGTTTTTT
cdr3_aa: CASSWGGTNEKLFF

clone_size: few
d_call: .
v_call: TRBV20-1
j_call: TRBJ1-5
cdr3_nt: TGCAGTGCTATCAAGAACAGGAACAATCAGCCCCAGCATTTT
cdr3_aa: CSAIKNRNNQPQHF

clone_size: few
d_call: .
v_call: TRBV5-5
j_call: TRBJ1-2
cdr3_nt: TGTGCCAGCAGCTTAGACTTAAACGTGGGTGGCTACACCTTC
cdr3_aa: CASSLDLNVGGYTF

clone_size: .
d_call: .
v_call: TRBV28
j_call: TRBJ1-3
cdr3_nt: TGTGCCAACAGTTTGGGAGCAGTCACCTCTGGAAACACCATATATTTT
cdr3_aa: CANSLGAVTSGNTIYF

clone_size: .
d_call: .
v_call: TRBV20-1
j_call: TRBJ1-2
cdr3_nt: TGCAGTGCTAGAGATCCTCAGGGAGTTGGCTACACCTTC
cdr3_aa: CSARDPQGVGYTF

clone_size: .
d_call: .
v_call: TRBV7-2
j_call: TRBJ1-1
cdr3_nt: TGTGCCAGCAGCCGGAGGTTTGAAGCTTTCTTT
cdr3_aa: CASSRRFEAFF

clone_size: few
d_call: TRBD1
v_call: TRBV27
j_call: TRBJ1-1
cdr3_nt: TGTGCCAGCAGTCCATATGGGACAGGGGGGAACACTGAAGCTTTCTTT
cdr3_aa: CASSPYGTGGNTEAFF

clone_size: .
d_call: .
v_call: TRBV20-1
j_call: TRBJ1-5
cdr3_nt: TGCAGTGCTAGAGACAGGGTAAGGGGTAGCAATCAGCCCCAGCATTTT
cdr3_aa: CSARDRVRGSNQPQHF

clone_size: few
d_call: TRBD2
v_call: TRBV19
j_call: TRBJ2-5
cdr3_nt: TGTGCCAGTAGTATTGGTTCCGGCGGGAGAGCTCAAGAGACCCAGTACTTC
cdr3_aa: CASSIGSGGRAQETQYF

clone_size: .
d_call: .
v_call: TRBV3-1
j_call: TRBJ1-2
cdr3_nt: TGTGCCAGCAGCCAAACTGCTAACGCTAACTATGGCTACACCTTC
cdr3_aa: CASSQTANANYGYTF

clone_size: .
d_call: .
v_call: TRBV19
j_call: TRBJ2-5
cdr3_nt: TGTGCCAGTAGCATTGACCTTGAGACCCAGTACTTC
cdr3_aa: CASSIDLETQYF

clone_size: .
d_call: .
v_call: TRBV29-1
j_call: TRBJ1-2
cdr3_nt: TGCAGCGTTGATGGTCTGGAGGGTGGCTACACCTTC
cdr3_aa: CSVDGLEGGYTF

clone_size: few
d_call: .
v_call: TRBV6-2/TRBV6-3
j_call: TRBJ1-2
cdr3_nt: TGTGCCAGCAGAAGAGCAGGAGTTTATGGCTACACCTTC
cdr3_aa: CASRRAGVYGYTF

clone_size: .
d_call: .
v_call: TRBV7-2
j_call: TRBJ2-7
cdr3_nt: TGTGCCAGCAGCTTAGCAATACCAGCGACTTACGAGCAGTACTTC
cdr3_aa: CASSLAIPATYEQYF

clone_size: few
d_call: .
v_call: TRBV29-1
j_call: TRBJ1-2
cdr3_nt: TGCAGCGTTGCTTCCAGGCGCAACTATGGCTACACCTTC
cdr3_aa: CSVASRRNYGYTF

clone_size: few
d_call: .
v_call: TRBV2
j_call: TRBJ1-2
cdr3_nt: TGTGCCAGCAGTCCGAGGACGCAACCGAGGCATGGCTACACCTTC
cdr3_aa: CASSPRTQPRHGYTF

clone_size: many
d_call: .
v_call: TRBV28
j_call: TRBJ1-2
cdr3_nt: TGTGCCAGCAGTTTAAGTATATGGGACAACTATGGCTACACCTTC
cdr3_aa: CASSLSIWDNYGYTF

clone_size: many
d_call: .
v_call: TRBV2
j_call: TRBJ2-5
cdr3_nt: TGTGCCAGCAGGGCAAGCGGACCCCAAGAGACCCAGTACTTC
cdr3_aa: CASRASGPQETQYF

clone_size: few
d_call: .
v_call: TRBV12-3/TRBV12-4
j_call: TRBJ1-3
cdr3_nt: TGTGCCGGCGGGGTCCCGGGAAACACCATATATTTT
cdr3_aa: CAGGVPGNTIYF

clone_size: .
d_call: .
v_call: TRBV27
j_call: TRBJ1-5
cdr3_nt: TGTGCCAGCAGTCCGGCAAACAGGGAAAGCAATCAGCCCCAGCATTTT
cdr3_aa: CASSPANRESNQPQHF

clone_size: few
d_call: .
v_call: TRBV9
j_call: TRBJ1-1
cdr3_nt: TGTGCCAGCAGCGTTATCGGGGCAACGAACACTGAAGCTTTCTTT
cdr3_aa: CASSVIGATNTEAFF

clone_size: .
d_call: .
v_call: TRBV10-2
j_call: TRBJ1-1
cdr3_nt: TGCGCCAGCAGTGAACCGGGGGTGAACACTGAAGCTTTCTTT
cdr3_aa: CASSEPGVNTEAFF

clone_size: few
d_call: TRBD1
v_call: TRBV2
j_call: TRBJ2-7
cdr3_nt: TGTGCCAGAGGACAGGGAAGGTACGAGCAGTACTTC
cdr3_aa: CARGQGRYEQYF

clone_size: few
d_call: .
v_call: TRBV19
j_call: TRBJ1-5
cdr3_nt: TGTGCCAGTAGTTCCCTCCCCGGAGTTAGCAATCAGCCCCAGCATTTT
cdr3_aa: CASSSLPGVSNQPQHF

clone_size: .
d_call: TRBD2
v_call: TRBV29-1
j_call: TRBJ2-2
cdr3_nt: TGCAGCGTTAGGACTAGCGGGAGTTCGCACACCGGGGAGCTGTTTTTT
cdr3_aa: CSVRTSGSSHTGELFF

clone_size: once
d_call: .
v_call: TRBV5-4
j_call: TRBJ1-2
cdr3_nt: TGTGCCAGCAGCTTGGGGGGGACCAAGTCCTATGGCTACACCTTC
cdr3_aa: CASSLGGTKSYGYTF

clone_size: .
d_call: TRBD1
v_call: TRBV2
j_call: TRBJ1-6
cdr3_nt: TGTGCCAGCACCGACAGGGCCTATAATTCACCCCTCCACTTT
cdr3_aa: CASTDRAYNSPLHF

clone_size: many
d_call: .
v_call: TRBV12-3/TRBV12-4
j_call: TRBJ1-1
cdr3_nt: TGTGCCAGCAGTTCCCGGGACATGTTATCTGAAGCTTTCTTT
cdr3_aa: CASSSRDMLSEAFF

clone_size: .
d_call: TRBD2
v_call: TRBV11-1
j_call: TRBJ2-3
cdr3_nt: TGTGCCAGCAGTCTTAGCGGGATCCCCACAGATACGCAGTATTTT
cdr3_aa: CASSLSGIPTDTQYF

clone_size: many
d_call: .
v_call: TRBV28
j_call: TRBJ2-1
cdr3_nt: TGTGCCAGCAGGGGTCTAGAGATATACAATGAGCAGTTCTTC
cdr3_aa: CASRGLEIYNEQFF

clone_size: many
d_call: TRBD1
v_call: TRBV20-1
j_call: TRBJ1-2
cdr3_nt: TGCAGTGCTGCCCCGGGACAGGGCTATGGCTACACCTTC
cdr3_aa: CSAAPGQGYGYTF

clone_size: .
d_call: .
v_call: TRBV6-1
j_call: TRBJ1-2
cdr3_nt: TGTGCCAGCACAGGGGCGAATAACTATGGCTACACCTTC
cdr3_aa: CASTGANNYGYTF